The sequence of this TCR beta chain was determined in a study of cytomegalovirus exposure and HLA in healthy donors. The CDR3 totals 14 residues. Germline V gene data show CDR1 as MNHEY and CDR2 as SVGAGI. V was clipped by 5 bases and J by 6 bases; unmatched bases: 5. The PCR made use of 60 Vbeta and 13 Jbeta primers. Sequencing used immunoSEQ multiplex PCR; TCRdb keeps in-frame clones, though not all of them. The table has roughly 200,000 clones, 77% seen once. The sequencing input was PBMCs. The sequence came from a woman aged 55-75 years in good health and CMV-seropositive. The chain links TRBV6-5 to TRBJ2-1, with 9 bases aligning to TRBD2. CDR3 sequence: CASSLAGSRNEQFF. The CDR3 nucleotides are TGTGCCAGCAGTCTAGCGGGATCTCGCAATGAGCAGTTCTTC.